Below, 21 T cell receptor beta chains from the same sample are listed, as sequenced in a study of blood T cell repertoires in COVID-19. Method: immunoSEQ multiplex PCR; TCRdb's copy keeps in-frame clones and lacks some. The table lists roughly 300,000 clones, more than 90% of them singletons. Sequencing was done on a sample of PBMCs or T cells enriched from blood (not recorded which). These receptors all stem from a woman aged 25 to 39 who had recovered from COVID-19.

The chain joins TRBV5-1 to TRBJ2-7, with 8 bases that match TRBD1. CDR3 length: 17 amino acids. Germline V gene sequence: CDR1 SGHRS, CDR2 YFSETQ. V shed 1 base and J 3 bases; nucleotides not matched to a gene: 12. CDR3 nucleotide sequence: TGCGCCAGCAGCTTGCGGGCAGGGGGCGCAAAGGTCTACGAGCAGTACTTC. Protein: CASSLRAGGAKVYEQYF.

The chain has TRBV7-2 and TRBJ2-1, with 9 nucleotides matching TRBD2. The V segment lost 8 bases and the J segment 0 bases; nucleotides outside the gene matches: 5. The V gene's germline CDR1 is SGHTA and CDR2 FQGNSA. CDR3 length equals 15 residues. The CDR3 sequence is CASQVSGSSYNEQFF. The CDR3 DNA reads TGTGCCAGCCAAGTTAGCGGGAGCTCCTACAATGAGCAGTTCTTC.

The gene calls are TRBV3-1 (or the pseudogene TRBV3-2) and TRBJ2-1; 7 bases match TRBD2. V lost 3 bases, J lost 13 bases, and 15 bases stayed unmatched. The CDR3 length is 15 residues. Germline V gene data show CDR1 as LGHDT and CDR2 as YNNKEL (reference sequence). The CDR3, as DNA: TGTGCCAGCAGCCATACTCCTAGCGGTCGCCTCAGACAGTTCTTC. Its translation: CASSHTPSGRLRQFF.

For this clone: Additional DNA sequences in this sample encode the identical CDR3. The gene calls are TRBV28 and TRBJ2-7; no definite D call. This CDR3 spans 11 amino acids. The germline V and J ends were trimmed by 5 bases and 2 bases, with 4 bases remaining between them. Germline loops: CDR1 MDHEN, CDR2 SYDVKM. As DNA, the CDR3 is TGTGCCAGCAGTCTAACCTACGAGCAGTACTTC. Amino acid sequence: CASSLTYEQYF.

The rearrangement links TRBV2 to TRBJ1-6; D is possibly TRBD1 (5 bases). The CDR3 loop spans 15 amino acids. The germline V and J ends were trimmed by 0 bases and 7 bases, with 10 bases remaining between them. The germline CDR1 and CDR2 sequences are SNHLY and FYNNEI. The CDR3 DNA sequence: TGTGCCAGCAGTGAAGCGGGCAGACAGAATTCACCCCTCCACTTT. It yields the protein CASSEAGRQNSPLHF.

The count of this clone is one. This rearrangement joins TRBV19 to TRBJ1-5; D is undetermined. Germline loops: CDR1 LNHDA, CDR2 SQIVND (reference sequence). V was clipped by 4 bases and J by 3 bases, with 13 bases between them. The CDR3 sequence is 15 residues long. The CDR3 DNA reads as TGTGCCAGTAGTAAGGGATGGGGAGACAATCAGCCCCAGCATTTT. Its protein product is CASSKGWGDNQPQHF.

The CDR3 DNA is TGCAGCGTTCAGGGGGCATCACACGAGCAGTACTTC. It is translated as CSVQGASHEQYF. V usage is TRBV29-1 and J usage is TRBJ2-7, with TRBD1 matching 8 bases. With 5 bases clipped from V and 5 bases from J, the junction kept 5 bases outside the gene matches. CDR3 size: 12 residues. Germline CDR1 is SQVTM and CDR2 is ANQGSEA.

In nucleotides, the CDR3 is TGTGCCAGCAGCCAAAACTCAATCGGTTCACCCCTCCACTTT. Its translation: CASSQNSIGSPLHF. This chain uses TRBV14 with TRBJ1-6; D not certain. The CDR3 totals 14 residues. V was pared by 2 bases and J by 9 bases, with 11 bases between. The germline CDR1 and CDR2 sequences are SGHDN and FVKESK.

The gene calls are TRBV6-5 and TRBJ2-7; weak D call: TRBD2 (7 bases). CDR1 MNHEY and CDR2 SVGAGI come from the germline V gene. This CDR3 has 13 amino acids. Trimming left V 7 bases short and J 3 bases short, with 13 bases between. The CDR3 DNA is TGTGCCAGCACCCGCGGGGGCCTCTACGAGCAGTACTTC. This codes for CASTRGGLYEQYF.

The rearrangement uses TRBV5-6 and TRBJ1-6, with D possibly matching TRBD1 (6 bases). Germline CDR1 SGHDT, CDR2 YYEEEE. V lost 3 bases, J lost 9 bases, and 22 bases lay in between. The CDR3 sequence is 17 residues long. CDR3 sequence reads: CASSSRNIGGAISPLHF. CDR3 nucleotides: TGTGCCAGCAGCTCCCGAAATATTGGGGGGGCTATTTCACCCCTCCACTTT.

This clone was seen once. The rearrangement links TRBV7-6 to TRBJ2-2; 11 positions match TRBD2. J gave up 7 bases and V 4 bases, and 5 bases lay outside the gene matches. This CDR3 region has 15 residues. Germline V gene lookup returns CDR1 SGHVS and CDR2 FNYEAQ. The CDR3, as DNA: TGTGCCAGCAGCTCGACTAGCGGGATTGTCGGGGAGCTGTTTTTT. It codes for CASSSTSGIVGELFF. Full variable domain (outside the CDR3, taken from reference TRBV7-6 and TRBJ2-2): GAGVSQSPRYKVTKRGQDVALRCDPISGHVSLYWYRQALGQGPEFLTYFNYEAQQDKSGLPNDRFSAERPEGSISTLTIQRTEQRDSAMYRCASSSTSGIVGELFFGEGSRLTVL.

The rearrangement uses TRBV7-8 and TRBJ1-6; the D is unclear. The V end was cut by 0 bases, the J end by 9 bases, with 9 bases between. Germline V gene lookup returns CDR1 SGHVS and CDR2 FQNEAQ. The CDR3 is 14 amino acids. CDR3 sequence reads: CASSLAGRGSPLHF. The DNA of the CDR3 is TGTGCCAGCAGCTTAGCCGGGCGGGGTTCACCCCTCCACTTT.

The CDR3 DNA reads TGTGCCAGCAGCCCCCAACCCGGGGAAAGCTCCTATAATTCACCCCTCCACTTT. Translation gives CASSPQPGESSYNSPLHF. The chain uses TRBV7-2 and TRBJ1-6; D not resolved. V gave up 5 bases and J gave up 0 bases, with 17 bases separating them. CDR3 length: 18 amino acids. Germline-derived CDR1 and CDR2 are SGHTA and FQGNSA. The entire variable domain, with the rest obtained from reference TRBV7-2 and TRBJ1-6, is as follows: GAGVSQSPSNKVTEKGKDVELRCDPISGHTALYWYRQSLGQGLEFLIYFQGNSAPDKSGLPSDRFSAERTGGSVSTLTIQRTQQEDSAVYLCASSPQPGESSYNSPLHFGNGTRLTVT.

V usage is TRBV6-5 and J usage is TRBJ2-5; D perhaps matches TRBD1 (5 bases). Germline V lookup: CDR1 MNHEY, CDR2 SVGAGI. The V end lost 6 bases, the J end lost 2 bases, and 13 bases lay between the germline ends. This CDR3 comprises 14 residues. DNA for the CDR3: TGTGCCAGCAGCCAACTGACAGCGCAAGAGACCCAGTACTTC. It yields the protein CASSQLTAQETQYF.

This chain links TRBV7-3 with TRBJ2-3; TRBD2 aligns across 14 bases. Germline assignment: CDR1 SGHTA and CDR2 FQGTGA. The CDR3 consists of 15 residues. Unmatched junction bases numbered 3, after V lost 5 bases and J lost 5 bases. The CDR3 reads CASSRLAGGIDTQYF. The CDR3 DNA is TGTGCCAGCAGCCGACTAGCGGGGGGGATAGATACGCAGTATTTT.

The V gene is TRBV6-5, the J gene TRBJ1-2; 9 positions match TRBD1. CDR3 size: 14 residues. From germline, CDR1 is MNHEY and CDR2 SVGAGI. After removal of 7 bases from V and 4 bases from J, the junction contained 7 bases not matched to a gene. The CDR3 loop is CASTPGTGIYGYTF. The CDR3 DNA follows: TGTGCCAGCACCCCAGGGACAGGGATCTATGGCTACACCTTC.

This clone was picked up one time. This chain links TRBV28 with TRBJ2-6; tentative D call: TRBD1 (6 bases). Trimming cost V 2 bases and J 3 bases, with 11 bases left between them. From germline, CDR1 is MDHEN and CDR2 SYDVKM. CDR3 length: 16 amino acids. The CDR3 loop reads CASSLPGADGANVLTF. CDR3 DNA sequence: TGTGCCAGCAGTTTACCAGGGGCGGATGGGGCCAACGTCCTGACTTTC.

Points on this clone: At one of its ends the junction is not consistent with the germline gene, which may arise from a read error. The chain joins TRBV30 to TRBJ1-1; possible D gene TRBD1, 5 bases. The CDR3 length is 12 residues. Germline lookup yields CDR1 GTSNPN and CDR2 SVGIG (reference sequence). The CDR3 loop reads CARRGVNSEAFF. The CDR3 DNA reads TGTGCCCGTCGGGGGGTTAACAGTGAAGCTTTCTTT.

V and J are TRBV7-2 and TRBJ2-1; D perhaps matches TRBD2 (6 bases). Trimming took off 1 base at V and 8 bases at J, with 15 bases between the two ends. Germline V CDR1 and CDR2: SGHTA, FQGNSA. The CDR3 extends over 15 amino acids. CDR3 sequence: CASSLGSGRGYEQFF. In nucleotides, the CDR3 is TGTGCCAGCAGCTTAGGTTCCGGGAGAGGCTATGAGCAGTTCTTC. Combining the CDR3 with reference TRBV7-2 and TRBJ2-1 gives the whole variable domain GAGVSQSPSNKVTEKGKDVELRCDPISGHTALYWYRQSLGQGLEFLIYFQGNSAPDKSGLPSDRFSAERTGGSVSTLTIQRTQQEDSAVYLCASSLGSGRGYEQFFGPGTRLTVL.

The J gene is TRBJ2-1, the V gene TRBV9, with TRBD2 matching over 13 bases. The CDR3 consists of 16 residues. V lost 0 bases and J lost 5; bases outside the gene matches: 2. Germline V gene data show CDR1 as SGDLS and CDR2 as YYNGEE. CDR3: CASSVGGTSGDNEQFF. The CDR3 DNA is TGTGCCAGCAGCGTAGGAGGGACTAGCGGGGACAATGAGCAGTTCTTC.

The CDR3 sequence: CASSSGAGSGYTF. The CDR3 bases are TGTGCCAGCAGCTCTGGGGCGGGGTCCGGCTACACCTTC. The rearrangement links TRBV6-2 or TRBV6-3 to TRBJ1-2; possible D gene TRBD1, 5 bases. V was trimmed by 6 bases and J by 8 bases, leaving 16 bases between them. The CDR3 length is 13 residues. Germline V gene sequence: CDR1 MNHEY, CDR2 SVGEGT.